This TCR beta chain was found in a study of vaccination and CD4 T cells after COVID-19. Treatment indicated: approximately 10-day PBMC culture with coronavirus spike peptide pools or control peptides (ViraFEST assay). V was clipped by 6 bases and J by 4 bases, with 15 bases between them. The CDR3 loop spans 14 amino acids. The germline gives CDR1 MDHEN, CDR2 SYDVKM. A word on this clonotype: The antigen is undetermined.

Sequenced with the Oncomine TCR Beta short-read assay was DNA taken from cultured CD4+ T cells. Genomic DNA was drawn out of CD4+ T cells grown in culture. In TCRdb, the PCR reads were re-called with MiXCR into one record per CDR3 protein. The sample holds 9,000 to 15,000 distinct CDR3 sequences, 40% to 55% seen once. Sequencing used CD4+ T cells from blood, cultured in vitro. The sequence was obtained from a human donor who had recovered from COVID-19. The chain employs TRBV28 and TRBJ2-5, with D possibly being TRBD1 (6 bases). The CDR3 DNA is TGTGCCAGCAGACTAGGGGGAGCGATAGAGACCCAGTACTTC. This encodes CASRLGGAIETQYF.